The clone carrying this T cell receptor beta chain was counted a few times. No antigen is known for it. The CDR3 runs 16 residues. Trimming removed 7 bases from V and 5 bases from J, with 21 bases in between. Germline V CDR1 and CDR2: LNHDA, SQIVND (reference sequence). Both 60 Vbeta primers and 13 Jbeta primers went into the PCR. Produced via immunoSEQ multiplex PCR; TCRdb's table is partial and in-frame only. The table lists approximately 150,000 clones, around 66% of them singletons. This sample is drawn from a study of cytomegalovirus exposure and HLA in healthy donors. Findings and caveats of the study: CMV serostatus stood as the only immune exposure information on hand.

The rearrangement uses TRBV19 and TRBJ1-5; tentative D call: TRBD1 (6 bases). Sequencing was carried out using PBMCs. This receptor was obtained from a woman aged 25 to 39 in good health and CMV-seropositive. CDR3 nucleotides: TGTGCCAGTAATCACGGGGGGGCAAGGGTAGATCAGCCCCAGCATTTT. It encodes CASNHGGARVDQPQHF. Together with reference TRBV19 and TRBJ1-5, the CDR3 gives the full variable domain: DGGITQSPKYLFRKEGQNVTLSCEQNLNHDAMYWYRQDPGQGLRLIYYSQIVNDFQKGDIAEGYSVSREKKESFPLTVTSAQKNPTAFYLCASNHGGARVDQPQHFGDGTRLSIL.